These 23 T cell receptor beta chains originate from one sample sequenced in a study of blood T cell repertoires in COVID-19. Sequencing used immunoSEQ multiplex PCR; TCRdb keeps in-frame clones, though not all of them. The sample comprises about 200,000 clones, about 88% of which are singletons, and 20% to 25% rests with the top ten. Sequencing was performed on PBMCs or T cells enriched from blood (not recorded which). These receptors all come from a woman in her 40s in a cohort exposed to, infected with or recovered from COVID-19 (not recorded which).

DNA of the CDR3: TGCGCCAGCAGCTTGGGGGCGGGAAAAGCCTACGAGCAGTACTTC. Translated: CASSLGAGKAYEQYF. V gene TRBV5-1 combines with J gene TRBJ2-7; D may be TRBD2 (6 bases). The CDR3 runs to 15 residues. Germline-derived CDR1 and CDR2 are SGHRS and YFSETQ. V was pared by 0 bases and J by 2 bases, with 12 bases between.

The chain uses TRBV7-9 and TRBJ1-1; 12 positions agree with TRBD1. V trimming: 5 bases; J trimming: 5 bases; junction bases outside the gene matches: 6. Germline V CDR1 and CDR2: SEHNR, FQNEAQ (reference sequence). The CDR3 contains 15 residues. The DNA for the CDR3 is TGTGCCAGCAGCCCCGGGACAGGGGGCTTTACTGAAGCTTTCTTT. Residues: CASSPGTGGFTEAFF.

The rearrangement links TRBV27 to TRBJ1-1; tentatively, D is TRBD1 (5 bases). This CDR3 comprises 15 residues. CDR1 MNHEY and CDR2 SMNVEV come from the germline V gene (reference sequence). V lost 4 bases and J 0 bases, leaving 12 bases between the germline ends. The CDR3 sequence is CASSWTPLMNTEAFF. The CDR3 region has the DNA TGTGCCAGCAGTTGGACACCTCTTATGAACACTGAAGCTTTCTTT.

This chain uses TRBV6-4 with TRBJ2-2, with D possibly TRBD1 on 6 matching bases. The CDR3 is made up of 15 amino acids. V was trimmed by 5 bases and J by 6 bases, leaving 16 bases between them. Germline-derived CDR1 and CDR2 are MRHNA and SNTAGT. The CDR3 DNA follows: TGTGCCAGCAGTATTAACAGGGCTAACCCCGGGGAGCTGTTTTTT. Its protein is CASSINRANPGELFF.

The chain links TRBV3-1 (or the pseudogene TRBV3-2) to TRBJ1-6; the D gene is possibly TRBD1 (6 bases). CDR1 and CDR2 from the germline V gene are LGHDT and YNNKEL (reference sequence). The V and J ends lost 5 bases and 10 bases respectively, with 15 bases between them. The CDR3 sequence is 14 residues long. In DNA, the CDR3 is TGTGCCAGCAGCGGGGCAGGGGAGAACTCACCCCTCCACTTT. Protein product: CASSGAGENSPLHF.

This clone came up once. The rearrangement links TRBV9 to TRBJ1-2; perhaps TRBD1 as D (6 bases). The CDR3 sequence is 16 residues long. V shed 3 bases and J shed 3 bases, with 18 bases lying between them. The V gene's germline CDR1 is SGDLS and CDR2 YYNGEE. CDR3 in amino acids: CASSGHRERVDYGYTF. The CDR3 bases are TGTGCCAGCAGCGGTCACAGGGAGAGGGTAGACTATGGCTACACCTTC.

The V and J genes are TRBV11-3 and TRBJ2-7, with TRBD2 as a possible D gene (5 bases). V gave up 2 bases and J gave up 3 bases, with 26 bases separating them. This CDR3 is 19 amino acids long. CDR1 SGHNT and CDR2 YENEEA come from the germline V gene. CDR3 in amino acids: CASSLRILNFPQGLYEQYF. The CDR3, as DNA: TGTGCCAGCAGCTTACGTATCCTGAATTTCCCTCAAGGACTCTACGAGCAGTACTTC.

This chain uses TRBV9 with TRBJ1-5; D is possibly TRBD1 (6 bases). The CDR3 sequence is 15 residues long. V was cut by 0 bases and J by 1 base, with 8 bases left in between. The germline V gene has CDR1 SGDLS and CDR2 YYNGEE. CDR3 bases: TGTGCCAGCAGCGTAGGAGGACAGAGCAATCAGCCCCAGCATTTT. Its translation is CASSVGGQSNQPQHF.

The V gene is TRBV11-2, the J gene TRBJ1-1; D is possibly TRBD1 (6 bases). The V end lost 8 bases, the J end lost 2 bases, and 15 bases lay between the germline ends. The CDR3 has 14 residues. Germline V gene data show CDR1 as SGHAT and CDR2 as FQNNGV. CDR3 region: CASSWGGANTEAFF. The CDR3 DNA reads as TGTGCCAGCTCTTGGGGGGGGGCAAACACTGAAGCTTTCTTT.

Details on this clone: The junction does not match germline at one end; this may be a read error. This sequence joins TRBV5-6 and TRBJ1-2; D is possibly TRBD1 (5 bases). Germline V gene sequence: CDR1 SGHDT, CDR2 YYEEEE. CDR3 length: 11 amino acids. The chain's CDR3 is CASSEGLLEAF. The CDR3 DNA is TGTGCCAGCAGCGAGGGACTCCTAGAGGCCTTC.

This sequence joins TRBV4-2 and TRBJ2-2; 8 positions agree with TRBD2. The CDR3 spans 16 residues. Per the germline V gene, CDR1 is LGHNA and CDR2 is YNFKEQ. V lost 0 bases to trimming and J lost 4 bases; unmatched junction nucleotides: 4. The CDR3 nucleotides are TGTGCCAGCAGCCAAGAGGCGGGGGGCCTCACCGGGGAGCTGTTTTTT. It is translated as CASSQEAGGLTGELFF.

A single count supports this clone. The genes are TRBV15 and TRBJ1-4; tentative D call: TRBD1 (5 bases). CDR1 is LNHNV, CDR2 YYDKDF, per germline (reference sequence). Trimming took off 1 base at V and 7 bases at J, with 7 bases between the two ends. The CDR3 extends over 13 amino acids. The CDR3, as DNA: TGTGCCACCAGCAGAGCAGACAGTGAAAAACTGTTTTTT. Its translation: CATSRADSEKLFF.

This clone came up a few times. The chain carries TRBV16 and TRBJ2-1; the D gene is possibly TRBD1 (6 bases). V was cut by 2 bases and J by 2 bases, with 22 bases left in between. The CDR3 spans 19 residues. Germline loops: CDR1 KGHSY, CDR2 FQNENV. Here the CDR3 DNA reads TGTGCCAGCAGCCAAGGGCTTAAAACGGGGACAACTGCCTACAATGAGCAGTTCTTC. It is translated as CASSQGLKTGTTAYNEQFF.

V and J are TRBV15 and TRBJ2-3; a weak D match, TRBD2 (6 bases). The V gene's germline CDR1 is LNHNV and CDR2 YYDKDF (reference sequence). This CDR3 is built from 14 residues. Trimming took off 4 bases at V and 1 base at J, with 9 bases between the two ends. CDR3 nucleotide sequence: TGTGCCACCAGCATGTCGGGGGGCACAGATACGCAGTATTTT. Translation: CATSMSGGTDTQYF.

There are a few counts of this clone. The chain joins TRBV30 to TRBJ1-2; TRBD1 might be the D (6 bases). Trimming shortened V by 6 bases and J by 0 bases, and 11 bases separated the two germline ends. The CDR3 contains 13 residues. CDR1 is GTSNPN and CDR2 is SVGIG in the germline V gene (reference sequence). CDR3 nucleotide sequence: TGTGCCTGCTACAGGGCTACTAACTATGGCTACACCTTC. Its translation is CACYRATNYGYTF. The complete variable domain, with remaining parts taken from reference TRBV30 and TRBJ1-2, reads SQTIHQWPATLVQPVGSPLSLECTVEGTSNPNLYWYRQAAGRGLQLLFYSVGIGQISSEVPQNLSASRPQDRQFILSSKKLLLSDSGFYLCACYRATNYGYTFGSGTRLTVV.

The rearrangement links TRBV27 to TRBJ2-7; D is unclear. The CDR3 covers 13 residues. Between the trimmed V and J ends, which lost 3 bases and 6 bases, there was a span of 12 bases. CDR1 is MNHEY, CDR2 SMNVEV, per germline (reference sequence). The CDR3 DNA reads TGTGCCAGCAGTTTCTGTCCGAGTTGCGAGCAGTACTTC. Residues: CASSFCPSCEQYF.

The rearrangement uses TRBV5-5 and TRBJ2-5, with 7 bases identical to TRBD1. The J segment lost 5 bases and the V segment lost 1 base, leaving 2 bases of the junction unmatched. Germline CDR1 reads SGHKS; CDR2 reads YYEKEE (reference sequence). This CDR3 has 13 amino acids. The CDR3 DNA sequence: TGTGCCAGCAGCTTGACAGGGGAGGAGACCCAGTACTTC. Translating gives CASSLTGEETQYF.

The chain has TRBV4-2 and TRBJ2-7, with 11 bases matching TRBD2. Germline assignment: CDR1 LGHNA and CDR2 YNFKEQ. The junction had 10 bases not matched to a gene; V was cut back by 0 bases and J by 3 bases. The CDR3 is 18 amino acids. CDR3 region: CASSQEPITSGGFYEQYF. The DNA of the CDR3 is TGTGCCAGCAGCCAAGAGCCCATCACTAGCGGGGGTTTCTACGAGCAGTACTTC.

The genes are TRBV3-1 (or the pseudogene TRBV3-2) and TRBJ2-5; 8 bases match TRBD2. V dropped 3 bases and J dropped 5; count of bases not matched to a gene: 8. The germline V gene encodes CDR1 LGHDT and CDR2 YNNKEL (reference sequence). The CDR3 has 15 amino acids. The CDR3 is CASSHKTGGRETQYF. The CDR3 nucleotides are TGTGCCAGCAGCCATAAGACGGGAGGGAGGGAGACCCAGTACTTC.

A few counts support this clone. The CDR3 reads CASSIYPNTEAFF. The CDR3 coding sequence is TGTGCCAGTAGTATCTATCCGAACACTGAAGCTTTCTTT. This chain uses TRBV19 with TRBJ1-1; D call uncertain. The germline V gene encodes CDR1 LNHDA and CDR2 SQIVND (reference sequence). The CDR3 has 13 residues. Trimming stripped 3 bases from V and 1 base from J, with 6 bases between.

The chain uses TRBV19 and TRBJ1-6; TRBD1 aligns across 8 bases. Germline trimming cut 3 bases from V and 10 bases from J; bases unmatched to any gene: 5. The CDR3 is 14 residues long. Germline loops: CDR1 LNHDA, CDR2 SQIVND (reference sequence). In nucleotides, the CDR3 is TGTGCCAGTAGTATGGGACAGGCGCGATCACCCCTCCACTTT. This gives the protein CASSMGQARSPLHF.

In the case of this clone: This sample includes further DNA sequences coding for the same CDR3. V is TRBV30 and J is TRBJ1-1; no definite D call. The V end lost 0 bases, the J end lost 0 bases, and 8 bases lay between the germline ends. This CDR3 spans 14 amino acids. From germline, CDR1 is GTSNPN and CDR2 SVGIG (reference sequence). In DNA, the CDR3 is TGTGCCTGGAGTGTAACGGGGATGAACACTGAAGCTTTCTTT. It is translated as CAWSVTGMNTEAFF.

The chain combines TRBV10-3 with TRBJ1-4; D gene ambiguous. Trimming stripped 6 bases from V and 7 bases from J, with 15 bases between. CDR3 length: 14 amino acids. The V gene's germline CDR1 is ENHRY and CDR2 SYGVKD. The CDR3 is CAISGEKMGEKLFF. In DNA, the CDR3 is TGTGCCATCAGCGGAGAGAAGATGGGTGAAAAACTGTTTTTT.